This TCR beta chain was sequenced for a study of T cells in Graves' hyperthyroidism and ophthalmopathy. This clonotype was observed at least ten times. What it binds is not known. Points from the study as a whole: Ophthalmopathy was predicted by the model a median of about 6.7 months ahead of onset.

From RNA transcripts, TCR beta CDR3 regions were amplified. The HTBI primer set drove a first-round RT-PCR of the TCR CDR3. TCRdb processed the multiplex PCR reads anew with MiXCR; each CDR3 protein has one entry. In the table there are 550,000 to 700,000 distinct CDR3 sequences, over 12% of which are singletons. V dropped 7 bases and J dropped 0; count of bases not matched to a gene: 4. This CDR3 has 13 residues. Germline CDR1 SQVTM, CDR2 ANQGSEA. The sequence came from a woman in her thirties or forties with Graves' ophthalmopathy. This chain uses TRBV29-1 with TRBJ1-2; 8 bases line up with TRBD1. Sequences were obtained from blood. CDR3 nucleotides: TGCAGCGCTGGGGACAGGACTAACTATGGCTACACCTTC. This gives the protein CSAGDRTNYGYTF.